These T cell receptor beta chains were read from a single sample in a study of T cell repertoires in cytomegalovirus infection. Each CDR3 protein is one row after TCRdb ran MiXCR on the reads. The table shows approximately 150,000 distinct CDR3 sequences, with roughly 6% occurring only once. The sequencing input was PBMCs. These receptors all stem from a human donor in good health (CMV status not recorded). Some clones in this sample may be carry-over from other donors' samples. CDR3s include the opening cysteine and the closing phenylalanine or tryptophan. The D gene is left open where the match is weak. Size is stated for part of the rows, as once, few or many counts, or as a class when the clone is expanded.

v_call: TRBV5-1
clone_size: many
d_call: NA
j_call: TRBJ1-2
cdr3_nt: TGCGCCAGCAGCTTGGCCAGCAACTATGGCTACACCTTC
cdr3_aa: CASSLASNYGYTF

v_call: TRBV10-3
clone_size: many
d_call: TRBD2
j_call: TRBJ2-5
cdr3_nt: TGTGCCGTCAGCCCCGGGGGGGATCAAGAGACCCAGTACTTC
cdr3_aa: CAVSPGGDQETQYF

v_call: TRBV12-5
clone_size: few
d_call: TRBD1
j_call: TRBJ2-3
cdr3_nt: TGTGCTAGTGGTATTGGACAGGACACAGATACGCAGTATTTT
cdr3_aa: CASGIGQDTDTQYF

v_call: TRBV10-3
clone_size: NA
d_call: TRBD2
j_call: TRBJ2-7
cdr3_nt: TGTGCCATCAGTGATACGGGACTAGCGGGGGGGCCTTATGGCAACGAGCAGTACTTC
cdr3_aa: CAISDTGLAGGPYGNEQYF

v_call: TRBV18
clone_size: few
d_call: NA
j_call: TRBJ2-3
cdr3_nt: TGTGCCAGCTCACCACCCTCAGGGCCTACAGATACGCAGTATTTT
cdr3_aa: CASSPPSGPTDTQYF

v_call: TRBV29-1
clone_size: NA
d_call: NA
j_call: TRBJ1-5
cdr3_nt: TGCAGCGTTATGGCTTTAGGGCAGCCCCAGCATTTT
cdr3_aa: CSVMALGQPQHF

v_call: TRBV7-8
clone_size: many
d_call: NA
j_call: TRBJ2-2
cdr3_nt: TGTGCCAGCAGCTTCTCGGGGACGAACACCGGGGAGCTGTTTTTT
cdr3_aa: CASSFSGTNTGELFF

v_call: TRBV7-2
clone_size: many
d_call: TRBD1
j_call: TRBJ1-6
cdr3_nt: TGTGCCAGCAGCCGTGTGGGGGGGGGGACAGCAAATTCACCCCTCCACTTT
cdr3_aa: CASSRVGGGTANSPLHF

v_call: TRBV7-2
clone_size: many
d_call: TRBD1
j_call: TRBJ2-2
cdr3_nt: TGTGCCAGCAGCTTACAATCCGGGACAGGGTTGCTGAACACCGGGGAGCTGTTTTTT
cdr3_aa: CASSLQSGTGLLNTGELFF

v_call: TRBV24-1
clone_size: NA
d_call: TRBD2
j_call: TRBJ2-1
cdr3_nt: TGTGCCACCAGTGATTCTGTGACTAGCGGTTCCAGAAGCTCCTACAATGAGCAGTTCTTC
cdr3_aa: CATSDSVTSGSRSSYNEQFF

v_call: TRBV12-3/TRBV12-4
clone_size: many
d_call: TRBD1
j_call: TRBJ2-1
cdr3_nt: TGTGCCAGCAGTCCGGGACAGTATCACAATGAGCAGTTCTTC
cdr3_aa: CASSPGQYHNEQFF

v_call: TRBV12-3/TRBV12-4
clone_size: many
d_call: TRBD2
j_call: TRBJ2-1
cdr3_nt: TGTGCCAGCAGTTTTGGGACTAGCGGAAAATACAATGAGCAGTTCTTC
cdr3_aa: CASSFGTSGKYNEQFF

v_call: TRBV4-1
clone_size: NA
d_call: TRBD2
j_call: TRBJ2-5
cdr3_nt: TGCGCCAGCAGCCAAGGTCTAGCGGGGGGACCCCAAGAGACCCAGTACTTC
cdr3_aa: CASSQGLAGGPQETQYF

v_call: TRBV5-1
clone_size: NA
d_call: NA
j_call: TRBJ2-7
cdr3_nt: TGCGCCAGCAGCTTGGACGGGTTCTACGAGCAGTACTTC
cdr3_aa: CASSLDGFYEQYF

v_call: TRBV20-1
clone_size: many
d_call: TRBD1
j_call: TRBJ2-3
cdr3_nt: TGCAGTGCTGGGGGACAGGCAGAAGATACGCAGTATTTT
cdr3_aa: CSAGGQAEDTQYF

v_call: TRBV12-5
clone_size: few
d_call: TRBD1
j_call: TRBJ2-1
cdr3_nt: TGTGCTAGTGGTACTAGACAGGGAGTGCAGTTCTTC
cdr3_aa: CASGTRQGVQFF